The 26 T cell receptor beta chains given below trace back to one sample, sequenced in a study of technical replicates of blood from a few donors. The assay was immunoSEQ multiplex PCR, and TCRdb's table has in-frame clones only and misses some. The repertoire holds some 87,000 clones, with approximately 96% as singletons. The specimen sequenced was T cells isolated from PBMCs. These receptors were obtained from a human donor in good health.

V usage is TRBV20-1 and J usage is TRBJ1-2, with a tentative D call TRBD1 (5 bases). The CDR3 spans 10 residues. V lost 7 bases, J lost 7 bases, and 10 bases lay in between. CDR1 is DFQATT and CDR2 is SNEGSKA in the germline V gene (reference sequence). The CDR3 loop reads CSVSGLGYTF. The CDR3 nucleotides read TGCAGTGTATCAGGGCTTGGCTACACCTTC.

This clone was seen only once. The chain recombines TRBV5-4 with TRBJ2-3, with 7 bases matching TRBD1. The V and J ends lost 1 base and 4 bases, in that order; junction bases with no gene match: 3. The CDR3 has 14 residues. Germline assignment: CDR1 SGHNT and CDR2 YYREEE (reference sequence). The CDR3 DNA follows: TGTGCCAGCAGCTTGACAGGGGATTCAGATACGCAGTATTTT. Protein: CASSLTGDSDTQYF.

This chain uses TRBV6-5 with TRBJ1-5, with TRBD1 as a possible D gene (5 bases). Germline V CDR1 and CDR2: MNHEY, SVGAGI. This CDR3 has 14 residues. Trimming took off 6 bases at V and 3 bases at J, with 12 bases between the two ends. The chain's CDR3 is CASRSGLLNQPQHF. The CDR3 DNA reads as TGTGCCAGCAGGTCGGGACTCCTCAATCAGCCCCAGCATTTT.

The chain combines TRBV5-4 with TRBJ2-3; possible D gene TRBD2, 7 bases. The germline V gene encodes CDR1 SGHNT and CDR2 YYREEE (reference sequence). The CDR3 spans 16 residues. V shed 3 bases and J shed 5 bases, with 19 bases lying between them. The CDR3 bases are TGTGCCAGCAGCTATAGACGCGGGAGAGGGGGAGATACGCAGTATTTT. Protein product: CASSYRRGRGGDTQYF.

The chain couples TRBV5-1 to TRBJ2-2; no definite D call. This CDR3 contains 15 residues. Trimming removed 2 bases from V and 7 bases from J, with 15 bases in between. Germline assignment: CDR1 SGHRS and CDR2 YFSETQ. CDR3 residues: CASSLSRSSIGELFF. As DNA, the CDR3 is TGCGCCAGCAGCTTATCCAGGTCGAGCATCGGGGAGCTGTTTTTT.

The rearrangement joins TRBV7-3 to TRBJ2-2; 9 positions agree with TRBD2. The germline CDR1 and CDR2 sequences are SGHTA and FQGTGA. This CDR3 has 16 residues. After removal of 5 bases from V and 5 bases from J, the junction contained 9 bases not matched to a gene. Written as DNA, the CDR3 is TGTGCCAGCAGCCAACCCGGACTAGCGAGTACCGGGGAGCTGTTTTTT. It translates to CASSQPGLASTGELFF. Combining the CDR3 with reference TRBV7-3 and TRBJ2-2 gives the whole variable domain GAGVSQTPSNKVTEKGKYVELRCDPISGHTALYWYRQSLGQGPEFLIYFQGTGAADDSGLPNDRFFAVRPEGSVSTLKIQRTERGDSAVYLCASSQPGLASTGELFFGEGSRLTVL.

The chain is built from TRBV7-3 and TRBJ1-1; D gene unclear. CDR1 is SGHTA and CDR2 is FQGTGA in the germline V gene. The CDR3 extends over 14 amino acids. The germline V and J ends were trimmed by 0 bases and 1 base, with 6 bases remaining between them. The CDR3 spells CASSLTAGNTEAFF. The CDR3 DNA is TGTGCCAGCAGCTTAACGGCAGGGAACACTGAAGCTTTCTTT.

The chain uses TRBV10-2 and TRBJ2-5, with TRBD2 matching 10 bases. Germline-derived CDR1 and CDR2 are WSHSY and SAAADI. After removal of 5 bases from V and 4 bases from J, the junction contained 4 bases not matched to a gene. The CDR3 consists of 14 residues. CDR3 in DNA: TGCGCCAGCAGTCTAGCGGGAGCGGGAGAGACCCAGTACTTC. Its translation is CASSLAGAGETQYF.

The genes are TRBV6-1 and TRBJ2-2; D call uncertain. CDR1 is MNHNS and CDR2 is SASEGT in the germline V gene. The CDR3 has 11 amino acids. The V end was cut by 7 bases, the J end by 4 bases, with 4 bases between. The CDR3 loop is CASTFTGELFF. In DNA form, the CDR3 reads TGTGCCAGCACTTTCACCGGGGAGCTGTTTTTT.

This clone was found once. This chain connects TRBV7-9 to TRBJ2-1; 16 bases line up with TRBD2. With 5 bases clipped from V and 7 bases from J, the junction kept 14 bases outside the gene matches. Germline V lookup: CDR1 SEHNR, CDR2 FQNEAQ (reference sequence). The CDR3 consists of 19 residues. In DNA form, the CDR3 reads TGTGCCAGCAGCCTCGGGACTAGCGGGAGGGAGGAAAAACGGAATGAGCAGTTCTTC. As protein: CASSLGTSGREEKRNEQFF. Using reference TRBV7-9 and TRBJ2-1 for the parts outside the CDR3, the full variable domain is DTGVSQNPRHKITKRGQNVTFRCDPISEHNRLYWYRQTLGQGPEFLTYFQNEAQLEKSRLLSDRFSAERPKGSFSTLEIQRTEQGDSAMYLCASSLGTSGREEKRNEQFFGPGTRLTVL.

This sequence joins TRBV30 and TRBJ2-1; a weak D match, TRBD1 (6 bases). V was pared by 3 bases and J by 0 bases, with 15 bases between. Germline CDR1 GTSNPN, CDR2 SVGIG (reference sequence). The CDR3 runs 16 residues. The CDR3 sequence is CAWRDGQLSSYNEQFF. The CDR3 DNA sequence: TGTGCCTGGAGGGATGGACAGCTCAGCTCCTACAATGAGCAGTTCTTC.

The chain is built from TRBV28 and TRBJ2-7; weak D call: TRBD2 (5 bases). This CDR3 region has 16 residues. Trimming removed 6 bases from V and 2 bases from J, with 20 bases in between. From germline, CDR1 is MDHEN and CDR2 SYDVKM. CDR3: CASREVGFGSTYEQYF. Here the CDR3 DNA reads TGTGCCAGCAGGGAGGTGGGGTTTGGGTCTACCTACGAGCAGTACTTC.

In DNA form, the CDR3 reads TGTGCCAGCAGCGCGGGACTAAACACTGAAGCTTTCTTT. It specifies CASSAGLNTEAFF. The chain uses TRBV7-9 and TRBJ1-1; the D gene is possibly TRBD1 (5 bases). The ends were cut back, 5 bases at V and 2 bases at J, with 9 bases in the middle. Germline V lookup: CDR1 SEHNR, CDR2 FQNEAQ (reference sequence). The CDR3 sequence is 13 residues long.

V is TRBV27 and J is TRBJ1-4; D remains unclear. V was pared by 4 bases and J by 0 bases, with 9 bases between. CDR3 length: 15 residues. The germline V gene encodes CDR1 MNHEY and CDR2 SMNVEV (reference sequence). This CDR3 is CASSSEMATNEKLFF. The CDR3 DNA follows: TGTGCCAGCAGTTCGGAGATGGCAACTAATGAAAAACTGTTTTTT.

The J gene is TRBJ2-1, the V gene TRBV13; no reliable D call. V lost 2 bases, J lost 4 bases, and 9 bases lay in between. The CDR3 runs 14 residues. Germline CDR1 reads PRHDT; CDR2 reads FYEKMQ (reference sequence). CDR3 residues: CASSLWARYNEQFF. The CDR3 nucleotides read TGTGCCAGCAGCTTATGGGCACGGTACAATGAGCAGTTCTTC.

The chain couples TRBV5-1 to TRBJ2-3; 7 bases match TRBD2. The junction had 4 bases not matched to a gene; V was cut back by 2 bases and J by 1 base. The CDR3 sequence is 15 residues long. CDR1 SGHRS and CDR2 YFSETQ come from the germline V gene. CDR3 residues: CASSFGGRGTDTQYF. The DNA for the CDR3 is TGCGCCAGCAGCTTCGGGGGGAGGGGCACAGATACGCAGTATTTT.

This sequence joins TRBV27 and TRBJ1-2, with 7 bases matching TRBD1. Germline V lookup: CDR1 MNHEY, CDR2 SMNVEV (reference sequence). V lost 0 bases and J lost 13; bases outside the gene matches: 5. CDR3 length: 12 residues. CDR3 region: CASSLSLGGSTF. CDR3 in DNA: TGTGCCAGCAGTTTATCTTTAGGGGGCAGCACCTTC.

The V gene is TRBV18, the J gene TRBJ1-3, with D possibly TRBD1 on 6 matching bases. The CDR3 runs 17 residues. Per the germline V gene, CDR1 is KGHSH and CDR2 is LQKENI. V was shortened by 3 bases and J by 1 base, with 16 bases between the two germline ends. This CDR3 reads CASSPYRGGLSGNTIYF. The CDR3 coding sequence is TGTGCCAGCTCACCTTACCGCGGGGGGCTATCTGGAAACACCATATATTTT.

This CDR3 is CASQPVDSLYGYTF. CDR3 DNA: TGTGCCAGCCAGCCGGTGGACAGTCTCTATGGCTACACCTTC. The chain couples TRBV2 to TRBJ1-2; TRBD1 might be the D (6 bases). CDR1 is SNHLY, CDR2 FYNNEI, per germline. The V end was cut by 8 bases, the J end by 4 bases, with 17 bases between. There are 14 residues in the CDR3.

The rearrangement uses TRBV30 and TRBJ1-1, with D possibly TRBD1 on 5 matching bases. V was cut by 3 bases and J by 6 bases, with 11 bases left in between. The CDR3 consists of 12 residues. The germline V gene has CDR1 GTSNPN and CDR2 SVGIG (reference sequence). The CDR3 loop is CAWRGDSPEAFF. The CDR3 bases are TGTGCCTGGAGGGGTGACAGTCCTGAAGCTTTCTTT.

The V gene is TRBV30, the J gene TRBJ2-7, with 9 bases aligning to TRBD1. The germline gives CDR1 GTSNPN, CDR2 SVGIG (reference sequence). The CDR3 covers 13 residues. J gave up 8 bases and V 3 bases, and 8 bases lay outside the gene matches. The CDR3 nucleotides read TGTGCCTGGAGCGCCGGGGACAGGGCCCAGCAGTACTTC. The encoded protein is CAWSAGDRAQQYF.

The chain couples TRBV28 to TRBJ2-7; the match to TRBD2 covers 9 bases. The CDR3 is made up of 15 amino acids. V shed 5 bases and J 2 bases; nucleotides not matched to a gene: 7. In germline, CDR1 is MDHEN, CDR2 SYDVKM. In nucleotides, the CDR3 is TGTGCCAGCAGTCTAGGAATAGCGGGGGCCTACGAGCAGTACTTC. It encodes CASSLGIAGAYEQYF.

The V and J genes are TRBV11-2 and TRBJ2-5; weak D call: TRBD2 (6 bases). In germline, CDR1 is SGHAT, CDR2 FQNNGV. V gave up 2 bases and J gave up 3 bases, with 13 bases separating them. This CDR3 is built from 15 residues. The CDR3 coding sequence is TGTGCCAGCAGCTTAAGTTTACCGGGAGAAGAGACCCAGTACTTC. Protein product: CASSLSLPGEETQYF.

Remarks on this clone: Different DNA sequences within this sample yield the same CDR3. V gene TRBV15 combines with J gene TRBJ2-7; the D is unclear. Trimming took 0 bases from V and 3 from J, leaving 6 bases between them. CDR3 size: 13 residues. In germline, CDR1 is LNHNV, CDR2 YYDKDF (reference sequence). The CDR3 coding sequence is TGTGCCACCAGCAGAGATTTGAGCTACGAGCAGTACTTC. Amino acids: CATSRDLSYEQYF.

The J gene is TRBJ1-3, the V gene TRBV5-1, with TRBD1 identical over 7 bases. Germline CDR1 and CDR2: SGHRS and YFSETQ. This CDR3 contains 16 residues. V was clipped by 4 bases and J by 0 bases; unmatched bases: 7. For the CDR3, the DNA is TGCGCCAGCAGCCCGACTGGGACAGCCTCTGGAAACACCATATATTTT. It encodes CASSPTGTASGNTIYF.

The rearrangement uses TRBV7-3 and TRBJ2-2; possible D gene TRBD2, 5 bases. Trimming took 5 bases from V and 7 from J, leaving 11 bases between them. The germline gives CDR1 SGHTA, CDR2 FQGTGA. This CDR3 is built from 13 residues. The CDR3 region is CASSLGLNGELFF. CDR3 in DNA: TGTGCCAGCAGCCTAGGACTTAACGGGGAGCTGTTTTTT.